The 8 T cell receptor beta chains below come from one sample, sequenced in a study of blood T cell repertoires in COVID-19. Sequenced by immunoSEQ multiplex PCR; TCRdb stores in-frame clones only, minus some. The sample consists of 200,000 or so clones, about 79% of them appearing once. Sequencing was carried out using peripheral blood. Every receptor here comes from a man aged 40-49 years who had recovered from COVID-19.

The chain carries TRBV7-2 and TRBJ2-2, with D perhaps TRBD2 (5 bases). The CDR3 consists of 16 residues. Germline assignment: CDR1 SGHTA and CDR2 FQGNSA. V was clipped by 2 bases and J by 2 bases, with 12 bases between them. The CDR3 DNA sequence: TGTGCCAGCAGCTTATTTGGCGGGCTAAACACCGGGGAGCTGTTTTTT. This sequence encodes CASSLFGGLNTGELFF.

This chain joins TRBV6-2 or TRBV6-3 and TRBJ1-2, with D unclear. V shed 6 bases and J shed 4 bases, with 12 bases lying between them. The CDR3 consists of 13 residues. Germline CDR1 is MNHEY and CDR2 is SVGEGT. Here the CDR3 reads CASSWRGTYGYTF. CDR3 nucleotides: TGTGCCAGCAGCTGGCGGGGTACCTATGGCTACACCTTC.

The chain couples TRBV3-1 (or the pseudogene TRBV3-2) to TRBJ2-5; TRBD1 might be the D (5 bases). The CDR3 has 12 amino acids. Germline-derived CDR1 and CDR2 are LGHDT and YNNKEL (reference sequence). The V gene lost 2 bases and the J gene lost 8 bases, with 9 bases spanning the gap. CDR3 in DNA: TGTGCCAGCAGCCAACAGGGTGTCACCCAGTACTTC. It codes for CASSQQGVTQYF.

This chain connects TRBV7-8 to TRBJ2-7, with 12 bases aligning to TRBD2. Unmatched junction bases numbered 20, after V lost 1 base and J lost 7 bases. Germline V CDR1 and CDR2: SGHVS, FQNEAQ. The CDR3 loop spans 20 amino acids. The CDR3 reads CASSLVSLAGGHHYLGEQYF. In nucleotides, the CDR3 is TGTGCCAGCAGCTTAGTTAGTCTAGCGGGAGGGCATCACTACCTAGGGGAGCAGTACTTC.

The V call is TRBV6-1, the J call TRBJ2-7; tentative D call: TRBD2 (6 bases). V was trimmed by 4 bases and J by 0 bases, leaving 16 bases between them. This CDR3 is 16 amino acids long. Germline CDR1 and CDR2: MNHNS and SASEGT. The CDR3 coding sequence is TGTGCCAGCAGTGGAGCTCTGGCGGGGTACTCCTACGAGCAGTACTTC. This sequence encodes CASSGALAGYSYEQYF.

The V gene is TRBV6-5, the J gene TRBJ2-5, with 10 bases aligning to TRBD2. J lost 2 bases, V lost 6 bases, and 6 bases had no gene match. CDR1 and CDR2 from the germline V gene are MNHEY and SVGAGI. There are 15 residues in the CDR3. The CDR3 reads CASRDSGGLQETQYF. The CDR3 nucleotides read TGTGCCAGCAGAGATAGCGGGGGGCTACAAGAGACCCAGTACTTC.

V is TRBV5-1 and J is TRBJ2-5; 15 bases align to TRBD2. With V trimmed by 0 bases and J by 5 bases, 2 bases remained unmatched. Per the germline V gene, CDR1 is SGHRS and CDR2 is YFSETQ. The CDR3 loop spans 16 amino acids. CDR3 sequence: CASSLGTSGGAETQYF. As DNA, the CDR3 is TGCGCCAGCAGCTTGGGGACTAGCGGGGGGGCGGAGACCCAGTACTTC.

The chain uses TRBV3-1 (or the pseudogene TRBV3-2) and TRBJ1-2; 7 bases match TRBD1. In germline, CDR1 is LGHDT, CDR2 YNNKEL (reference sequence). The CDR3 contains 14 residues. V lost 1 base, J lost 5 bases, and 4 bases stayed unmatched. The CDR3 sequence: CASSQGRGKYGYTF. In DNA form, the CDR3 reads TGTGCCAGCAGCCAAGGCAGGGGGAAATATGGCTACACCTTC.